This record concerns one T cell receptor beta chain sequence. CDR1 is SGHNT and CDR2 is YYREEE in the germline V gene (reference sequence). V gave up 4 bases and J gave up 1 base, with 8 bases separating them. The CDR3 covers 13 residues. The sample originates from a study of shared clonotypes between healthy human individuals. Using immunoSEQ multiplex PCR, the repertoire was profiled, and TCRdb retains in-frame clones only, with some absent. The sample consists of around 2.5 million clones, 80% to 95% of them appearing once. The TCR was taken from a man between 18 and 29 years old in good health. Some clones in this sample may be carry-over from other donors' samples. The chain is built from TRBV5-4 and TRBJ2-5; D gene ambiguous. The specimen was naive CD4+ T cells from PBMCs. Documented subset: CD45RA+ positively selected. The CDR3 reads CASSDASQETQYF. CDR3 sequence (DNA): TGTGCCAGCAGCGACGCTTCCCAAGAGACCCAGTACTTC.